The text below deals with one T cell receptor beta chain. The data belong to a study of blood T cell repertoires in COVID-19. Study at large: PBMCs, B-cell-depleted T cells, or T cells were the source of the cDNA or gDNA that made up the material.

How the authors handled the data: Amplification of reference gene primers provided the estimated nucleated cell counts. Some clones are missing from TCRdb's copy, which holds only in-frame ones; the method was immunoSEQ multiplex PCR. V and J calls and clone size are those listed in that table; D and trimming were worked out from the DNA. The sample records roughly 330,000 clones, 65% to 85% being singletons. The CDR3 spans 11 residues. Germline lookup yields CDR1 DFQATT and CDR2 SNEGSKA (reference sequence). The V end lost 6 bases, the J end lost 5 bases, and 9 bases lay between the germline ends. The sequencing sample was made of peripheral blood. This clonotype originated in a woman between 50 and 59 years old with acute or convalescent COVID-19. This rearrangement joins TRBV20-1 to TRBJ2-3; no reliable D call. The CDR3 bases are TGCAGTGCCCCCCCGGGAGATACGCAGTATTTT. Translation: CSAPPGDTQYF.